This is a list of T cell receptor beta chains from one sample in a study of T-cell reconstitution after alpha-beta-depleted transplantation in children. TCRdb itself ran the PCR reads through MiXCR, one entry per CDR3 protein. This sample yields 490,000 or so distinct CDR3 sequences, of which roughly an eighth are seen a single time; about 5.6% belongs to the top ten. The sequencing here drew on PBMCs from the stem cell graft donor, taken from the stem cell graft. These receptors all come from a human donor who donated a stem cell graft to a child with combined immunodeficiency. Both conserved end residues are part of each CDR3. Fields, in order: clone size, V gene, D gene, J gene, CDR3 protein, CDR3 DNA. A D gene is named only where the DNA matches it firmly. A clone size is listed for some rows: how often the clone was seen (once, few, many), or a class if it is expanded.

>NA|TRBV7-6|NA|TRBJ2-2
CASSLGGLSGELFF
TGTGCCAGCAGCTTGGGAGGTTTGTCCGGGGAGCTGTTTTTT
>NA|TRBV12-3/TRBV12-4|NA|TRBJ2-1
CASSSGQPPYNEQFF
TGTGCCAGCAGTTCAGGACAGCCACCCTACAATGAGCAGTTCTTC
>few|TRBV11-1|NA|TRBJ2-7
CASSLAPVIPNRAAEQYF
TGTGCCAGCAGCTTAGCTCCCGTGATCCCCAACCGAGCGGCCGAGCAGTACTTC
>few|TRBV7-9|TRBD1|TRBJ2-3
CASSQNRGTTDTQYF
TGTGCCAGCAGCCAGAACAGGGGAACCACAGATACGCAGTATTTT
>NA|TRBV4-2|TRBD1|TRBJ2-2
CASSQEQGAGELFF
TGTGCCAGCAGCCAAGAACAGGGGGCCGGGGAGCTGTTTTTT
>NA|TRBV6-5|NA|TRBJ1-2
CASSYSRGFGYTF
TGTGCCAGCAGTTACTCGAGGGGATTCGGCTACACCTTC
>few|TRBV20-1|TRBD2|TRBJ2-1
CSAATWTSGTSYNEQFF
TGCAGTGCTGCGACCTGGACTAGCGGGACTTCCTACAATGAGCAGTTCTTC
>NA|TRBV10-3|TRBD2|TRBJ2-7
CAISELGLAGSEQYF
TGTGCCATCAGTGAGCTCGGACTAGCGGGAAGCGAGCAGTACTTC
>few|TRBV5-5|NA|TRBJ2-1
CASSFWDPVDEQFF
TGTGCCAGCAGCTTTTGGGACCCAGTCGATGAGCAGTTCTTC
>many|TRBV6-2/TRBV6-3|TRBD1|TRBJ2-7
CASSTGTGRSPYEQYF
TGTGCCAGCAGCACCGGGACAGGGAGGTCTCCTTACGAGCAGTACTTC
>few|TRBV12-3/TRBV12-4|NA|TRBJ2-7
CASSPTGRRGEQYF
TGTGCCAGCAGCCCCACAGGGCGGAGGGGCGAGCAGTACTTC
>few|TRBV12-3/TRBV12-4|TRBD1|TRBJ1-1
CASRTGQGGSNTEAFF
TGTGCCAGCAGAACGGGACAGGGGGGATCCAACACTGAAGCTTTCTTT
>many|TRBV4-3|TRBD2|TRBJ2-3
CASSQVAGGLADTQYF
TGCGCCAGCAGCCAAGTTGCGGGGGGGCTTGCAGATACGCAGTATTTT
>many|TRBV6-5|NA|TRBJ2-1
CASSPEGDLTYNEQFF
TGTGCCAGCAGCCCCGAGGGGGACTTGACCTACAATGAGCAGTTCTTC
>many|TRBV5-1|TRBD2|TRBJ2-1
CASSPSLAGGQEQFF
TGCGCCAGCAGCCCGTCGCTAGCGGGGGGGCAGGAGCAGTTCTTC
>NA|TRBV7-3|NA|TRBJ1-6
CASSLNGPDNSPLHF
TGTGCCAGCAGCTTAAACGGGCCGGATAATTCACCCCTCCACTTT
>many|TRBV10-3|NA|TRBJ2-3
CATRLRAGSGIDTQYF
TGTGCCACAAGACTGCGAGCGGGTTCGGGGATCGATACGCAGTATTTT
>NA|TRBV7-9|TRBD2|TRBJ2-7
CASSLSPGGVYEQYF
TGTGCCAGCAGCTTATCCCCGGGAGGAGTCTACGAGCAGTACTTC
>NA|TRBV18|NA|TRBJ2-7
CASSPPNRDSSYEQYF
TGTGCCAGCTCACCACCGAACCGCGACAGCTCCTACGAGCAGTACTTC
>few|TRBV12-3/TRBV12-4|NA|TRBJ1-1
CASNRYLNEAFF
TGTGCCAGCAATCGCTATTTGAATGAAGCTTTCTTT
>NA|TRBV4-3|TRBD1|TRBJ2-1
CASSLFRDRDEQFF
TGCGCCAGCAGCCTCTTCCGGGACAGGGATGAGCAGTTCTTC
>few|TRBV6-2/TRBV6-3|NA|TRBJ2-5
CASSHHRDTQETQYF
TGTGCCAGCAGTCACCACAGGGACACGCAAGAGACCCAGTACTTC
>few|TRBV9|NA|TRBJ2-3
CASSVATFTDTQYF
TGTGCCAGCAGCGTAGCAACTTTCACAGATACGCAGTATTTT
>NA|TRBV7-9|TRBD1|TRBJ2-7
CASSLRTGGFEQYF
TGTGCCAGCAGCCTTCGGACAGGGGGCTTTGAGCAGTACTTC
>NA|TRBV6-2/TRBV6-3|NA|TRBJ2-1
CASVETRSSYNEQFF
TGTGCCAGCGTGGAGACCCGGAGCTCCTACAATGAGCAGTTCTTC
>many|TRBV12-3/TRBV12-4|NA|TRBJ2-7
CASSPGGSVYEQYF
TGTGCCAGCAGTCCAGGGGGGTCTGTCTACGAGCAGTACTTC
>NA|TRBV24-1|TRBD1|TRBJ1-2
CATSDPGTAPLYGYTF
TGTGCCACCAGTGATCCGGGGACAGCCCCCCTCTATGGCTACACCTTC
>few|TRBV12-3/TRBV12-4|TRBD1|TRBJ2-7
CASRVDRGSYEQYF
TGTGCCAGCAGAGTCGACAGGGGATCCTACGAGCAGTACTTC
>NA|TRBV6-1|TRBD1|TRBJ2-3
CASSQGDGGTDTQYF
TGTGCCAGCAGTCAGGGGGATGGTGGCACAGATACGCAGTATTTT
>NA|TRBV6-1|TRBD1|TRBJ1-1
CASSAPTGVINTEAFF
TGTGCCAGCAGTGCGCCCACAGGGGTTATAAACACTGAAGCTTTCTTT
>many|TRBV29-1|TRBD1|TRBJ2-1
CSVRRGSSYNEQFF
TGCAGCGTTCGCAGGGGGAGCTCCTACAATGAGCAGTTCTTC
>few|TRBV20-1|NA|TRBJ2-3
CSATSGGLSTDTQYF
TGCAGTGCGACCTCGGGGGGCCTGAGCACAGATACGCAGTATTTT
>many|TRBV24-1|NA|TRBJ2-1
CATSDPHRGGDEQFF
TGTGCCACCAGTGATCCCCATAGGGGGGGCGATGAGCAGTTCTTC
>many|TRBV5-6|NA|TRBJ2-5
CASSRVWGLTGTQYF
TGTGCCAGCAGCAGGGTTTGGGGACTTACTGGGACCCAGTACTTC
>NA|TRBV6-2/TRBV6-3|NA|TRBJ1-1
CASSYHPSGTEAFF
TGTGCCAGCAGTTACCACCCTTCAGGGACTGAAGCTTTCTTT
>few|TRBV14|NA|TRBJ2-7
CASSQAPSGALEQYF
TGTGCCAGCAGCCAAGCTCCGTCCGGGGCCCTCGAGCAGTACTTC
>NA|TRBV19|TRBD1|TRBJ2-2
CASSGSTGAGTGELFF
TGTGCCAGTAGTGGATCTACAGGGGCCGGGACCGGGGAGCTGTTTTTT
>many|TRBV20-1|TRBD2|TRBJ2-1
CSAWDYRPYNEQFF
TGCAGTGCATGGGACTACCGACCTTACAATGAGCAGTTCTTC
>NA|TRBV27|TRBD2|TRBJ2-1
CASSVGTSGRGEQFF
TGTGCCAGCAGCGTGGGGACTAGCGGGAGAGGAGAGCAGTTCTTC
>few|TRBV4-3|NA|TRBJ1-1
CASSRNHETAPNTEAFF
TGCGCCAGCAGCCGCAATCATGAGACAGCTCCGAACACTGAAGCTTTCTTT
>few|TRBV27|NA|TRBJ2-1
CASSPVPGLIYNEQFF
TGTGCCAGCAGCCCAGTCCCGGGACTGATTTACAATGAGCAGTTCTTC
>many|TRBV7-9|NA|TRBJ2-7
CASSPSYASYEQYF
TGTGCCAGCAGCCCAAGTTACGCCTCCTACGAGCAGTACTTC
>NA|TRBV29-1|NA|TRBJ2-2
CSVKEGRESGELFF
TGCAGCGTTAAGGAGGGAAGAGAATCCGGGGAGCTGTTTTTT
>NA|TRBV7-8|TRBD2|TRBJ2-7
CASGRPGLGTYEQYF
TGTGCCAGCGGCCGCCCGGGACTAGGGACCTACGAGCAGTACTTC
>few|TRBV2|TRBD2|TRBJ2-3
CASSGTTSGSTDTQYF
TGTGCCAGCAGTGGCACGACTAGCGGGAGCACAGATACGCAGTATTTT
>once|TRBV5-6|TRBD2|TRBJ2-5
CASSSGTTLQETQYF
TGTGCCAGCAGCTCCGGGACTACTCTGCAAGAGACCCAGTACTTC
>few|TRBV11-1|NA|TRBJ2-7
CASSSKAHEQYF
TGTGCCAGCAGTTCCAAGGCTCACGAGCAGTACTTC
>few|TRBV20-1|NA|TRBJ1-1
CSASLNRNTEAFF
TGCAGTGCTAGTTTAAACAGGAACACTGAAGCTTTCTTT
>NA|TRBV28|NA|TRBJ2-3
CASTGRRTSSTDTQYF
TGTGCCAGCACAGGCAGGCGTACTTCTAGCACAGATACGCAGTATTTT
>NA|TRBV12-3/TRBV12-4|TRBD2|TRBJ2-1
CASRGVRGGNNEQFF
TGTGCCAGCAGGGGGGTCCGCGGGGGAAACAATGAGCAGTTCTTC